The 29 T cell receptor beta chains presented below share a single source sample, sequenced in a study of Graves' ophthalmopathy and Graves' hyperthyroidism. Amplification of TCR beta CDR3 regions used RNA transcripts. First-round RT-PCR with HTBI primers preceded a second-round multiplex PCR. Each CDR3 protein gets one entry after TCRdb re-called the multiplex PCR reads with MiXCR. The sample has some 370,000 distinct CDR3 sequences, 17% seen once. The source material was peripheral blood. These receptors were obtained from an adult woman with stable Graves' hyperthyroidism.

At least ten counts were recorded for this clonotype. This chain links TRBV6-1 with TRBJ2-7; 10 bases are shared with TRBD1. The CDR3 has 15 residues. Germline CDR1 and CDR2: MNHNS and SASEGT. V dropped 1 base and J dropped 4; count of bases not matched to a gene: 4. CDR3 sequence reads: CASSEEDRGLYEQYF. The CDR3 region has the DNA TGTGCCAGCAGTGAAGAAGACAGGGGGCTATACGAGCAGTACTTC.

This clonotype has a count of ten or more. The chain is built from TRBV7-8 and TRBJ2-5; maybe TRBD2 (6 bases). V was shortened by 3 bases and J by 1 base, with 15 bases between the two germline ends. Germline V gene lookup returns CDR1 SGHVS and CDR2 FQNEAQ. The CDR3 is 16 residues long. Here the CDR3 reads CASSFFSGLVQETQYF. Here the CDR3 DNA reads TGTGCCAGCAGCTTCTTCAGCGGGCTAGTCCAAGAGACCCAGTACTTC.

This chain joins TRBV6-1 and TRBJ2-7; D is unresolved. Per the germline V gene, CDR1 is MNHNS and CDR2 is SASEGT. CDR3 length equals 14 residues. V shed 7 bases and J shed 4 bases, with 17 bases lying between them. CDR3 in amino acids: CASKVLSRGYEQYF. The CDR3 DNA follows: TGTGCCAGCAAGGTCCTCTCCCGCGGTTACGAGCAGTACTTC.

Many counts were recorded for this clonotype. The chain carries TRBV5-1 and TRBJ2-5; TRBD2 agrees at 14 bases. Germline CDR1 is SGHRS and CDR2 is YFSETQ. V gave up 7 bases and J gave up 2 bases; unmatched junction bases: 4. The CDR3 runs 15 residues. This CDR3 reads CASQGLAGGQETQYF. DNA for the CDR3: TGCGCCAGCCAAGGACTAGCGGGAGGACAAGAGACCCAGTACTTC.

This clonotype was seen only once. The chain links TRBV12-3 or TRBV12-4 to TRBJ1-5, with TRBD1 identical over 9 bases. The trim removed 4 bases at V and 2 bases at J, leaving 3 bases unmatched. CDR3 length: 15 amino acids. The CDR3 DNA reads as TGTGCCAGCAGTTCGGACAGGGGAGGCAATCAGCCCCAGCATTTT. It encodes CASSSDRGGNQPQHF.

In this sample, this clonotype turned up many times. V and J are TRBV28 and TRBJ2-7, with TRBD2 matching 7 bases. CDR3 length: 15 residues. The germline gives CDR1 MDHEN, CDR2 SYDVKM. Trimming cost V 6 bases and J 3 bases; bases outside gene matches: 11. Here the CDR3 reads CASRPLTSADYEQYF. The CDR3, as DNA: TGTGCCAGCAGGCCCCTTACTAGCGCCGACTACGAGCAGTACTTC.

This clonotype came up many times. V usage is TRBV12-3 or TRBV12-4 and J usage is TRBJ1-1; the D is unclear. CDR3 size: 11 residues. V was trimmed by 8 bases and J by 3 bases, leaving 7 bases between them. The CDR3 loop is CASHGDTEAFF. CDR3 bases: TGTGCCAGCCACGGGGACACTGAAGCTTTCTTT.

This clonotype was seen repeatedly, ten times or more. The CDR3 ends on some other residue instead of the conserved phenylalanine or tryptophan, so this is likely a read error. Here the CDR3 DNA reads TGTGCCAGCAGTTACCGGAGGGGACTAGCGGTAGGCGGGGGCACGCAGTATCTT. Protein: CASSYRRGLAVGGGTQYL. This chain links TRBV6-2 or TRBV6-3 with TRBJ2-3, with TRBD2 matching over 11 bases. Germline V lookup: CDR1 MNHEY, CDR2 SVGEGT. Trimming removed 2 bases from V and 9 bases from J; junction bases left unmatched: 16. The CDR3 covers 18 residues.

The chain recombines TRBV6-1 with TRBJ2-7, with D perhaps assigned TRBD1 or TRBD2 (5 bases each). V was pared by 7 bases and J by 0 bases, with 16 bases between. The CDR3 has 15 amino acids. Germline V gene sequence: CDR1 MNHNS, CDR2 SASEGT. CDR3 amino acids: CASNKGTGNSYEQYF. Here the CDR3 DNA reads TGTGCCAGCAATAAAGGGACGGGGAACTCCTACGAGCAGTACTTC.

This clonotype was recorded many times. This may stem from a read error, because a much larger clone lies one nucleotide away. The chain combines TRBV6-1 with TRBJ1-2; no clear D. Germline CDR1 is MNHNS and CDR2 is SASEGT. The CDR3 length is 13 residues. Between the trimmed V and J ends, which lost 2 bases and 6 bases, there was a span of 10 bases. The CDR3 sequence: CASSELVGHGYTF. As DNA, the CDR3 is TGTGCCAGCAGTGAATTGGTGGGTCATGGCTACACCTTC.

V and J are TRBV6-2 or TRBV6-3 and TRBJ2-7; 7 nucleotides agree with TRBD1. The CDR3 totals 15 residues. V gave up 5 bases and J gave up 3 bases; unmatched junction bases: 10. The V gene's germline CDR1 is MNHEY and CDR2 SVGEGT. Here the CDR3 DNA reads TGTGCCAGCAGTCCAACTCGGACAGGCGACTACGAGCAGTACTTC. Its protein product is CASSPTRTGDYEQYF.

This clonotype was recorded at least ten times. The J gene is TRBJ1-1, the V gene TRBV12-5; D unresolved. Germline V gene data show CDR1 as LGHNT and CDR2 as FRNRAP. The CDR3 length is 17 residues. Trimming stripped 0 bases from V and 0 bases from J, with 14 bases between. DNA of the CDR3: TGTGCTAGTGGTTTGGTACTATCCGCGATCGTGAACACTGAAGCTTTCTTT. As protein: CASGLVLSAIVNTEAFF.

The chain combines TRBV12-3 or TRBV12-4 with TRBJ1-2, with D uncertain. Trimming stripped 4 bases from V and 4 bases from J, with 13 bases between. This CDR3 region has 14 residues. The CDR3 DNA sequence: TGTGCCAGCAGTTACGCAGGCACCGTCTATGGCTACACCTTC. Translated: CASSYAGTVYGYTF.

This clonotype was seen repeatedly, ten times or more. The chain employs TRBV28 and TRBJ2-7; possibly TRBD1 for D (6 bases). The CDR3 is 12 amino acids. Germline loops: CDR1 MDHEN, CDR2 SYDVKM. V was pared by 6 bases and J by 5 bases, with 11 bases between. CDR3 amino acids: CASRYRVHEQYF. The CDR3 nucleotides are TGTGCCAGCAGGTACAGGGTTCACGAGCAGTACTTC.

In this sample, this clonotype turned up a few times. This rearrangement joins TRBV20-1 to TRBJ2-2, with 10 nucleotides matching TRBD2. V lost 5 bases to trimming and J lost 1 base; unmatched junction nucleotides: 4. Germline V gene data show CDR1 as DFQATT and CDR2 as SNEGSKA (reference sequence). This CDR3 region has 15 residues. CDR3 region: CSAGRTSGNTGELFF. The CDR3 DNA follows: TGCAGTGCTGGAAGGACTAGCGGGAACACCGGGGAGCTGTTTTTT.

CDR3 DNA sequence: TGTGCCAGCAGTAAGGGGATTAGCGGGGTATCCTACGAGCAGTACTTC. Translation: CASSKGISGVSYEQYF. The V gene is TRBV6-1, the J gene TRBJ2-7; 8 nucleotides agree with TRBD2. CDR3 length: 16 amino acids. Germline lookup yields CDR1 MNHNS and CDR2 SASEGT. V trimming: 5 bases; J trimming: 1 base; junction bases outside the gene matches: 10.

This clonotype was detected many times. The chain couples TRBV20-1 to TRBJ1-1, with unresolved D. Between the trimmed V and J ends, which lost 6 bases and 11 bases, there was a span of 13 bases. CDR3 length: 10 residues. Per germline, CDR1 DFQATT and CDR2 SNEGSKA (reference sequence). As DNA, the CDR3 is TGCAGTGCCGAAGGTAGTGGGGCTTTCTTT. Residues: CSAEGSGAFF.

This clonotype was seen many times. The genes are TRBV7-9 and TRBJ1-1; TRBD1 might be the D (6 bases). Germline V gene data show CDR1 as SEHNR and CDR2 as FQNEAQ (reference sequence). V was clipped by 0 bases and J by 2 bases, with 7 bases between them. The CDR3 sequence is 14 residues long. CDR3 in amino acids: CASSLAGTNTEAFF. DNA of the CDR3: TGTGCCAGCAGCTTAGCCGGGACAAACACTGAAGCTTTCTTT.

The table lists this clonotype with many counts. The rearrangement joins TRBV7-2 to TRBJ2-5; TRBD2 agrees at 11 bases. From germline, CDR1 is SGHTA and CDR2 FQGNSA. V lost 5 bases and J lost 5; bases outside the gene matches: 10. This CDR3 is built from 16 residues. The CDR3, as DNA: TGTGCCAGCAGCGCTCCGGGACTAGCGGCCCGGGAGACCCAGTACTTC. It specifies CASSAPGLAARETQYF.

The rearrangement joins TRBV5-5 to TRBJ2-7; D assignment may be TRBD1 or TRBD2 (5 bases each). Trimming cost V 1 base and J 2 bases, with 13 bases left between them. Germline V gene sequence: CDR1 SGHKS, CDR2 YYEKEE (reference sequence). This CDR3 region has 15 residues. The DNA of the CDR3 is TGTGCCAGCAGCTTGTTTGGGACGGCAACCTACGAGCAGTACTTC. It encodes CASSLFGTATYEQYF.

This clonotype appeared many times. The chain employs TRBV14 and TRBJ2-7, with TRBD2 as a possible D gene (5 bases). CDR1 and CDR2 (germline): SGHDN, FVKESK. The CDR3 contains 14 residues. The V end was cut by 1 base, the J end by 2 bases, with 9 bases between. CDR3 coding DNA: TGTGCCAGCAGCCAAGCGGGGTATACCTACGAGCAGTACTTC. It yields the protein CASSQAGYTYEQYF.

This clonotype showed up many times. This chain's CDR3 is CAISVDRVSGNYGYTF. The CDR3 DNA is TGTGCCATCAGTGTGGACAGGGTGAGCGGGAACTATGGCTACACCTTC. The rearrangement uses TRBV10-3 and TRBJ1-2; 8 nucleotides line up with TRBD1. CDR1 is ENHRY, CDR2 SYGVKD, per germline. V lost 4 bases, J lost 2 bases, and 9 bases stayed unmatched. This CDR3 region has 16 residues.

This clonotype was recorded at least ten times. The gene calls are TRBV6-1 and TRBJ1-2; TRBD1 aligns across 7 bases. CDR1 and CDR2 from the germline V gene are MNHNS and SASEGT. This CDR3 region has 12 residues. Trimming took 5 bases from V and 6 from J; bases not matched to a gene: 3. The CDR3 spells CASSQGTDGYTF. In DNA form, the CDR3 reads TGTGCCAGCAGTCAAGGGACAGATGGCTACACCTTC.

In this sample, this clonotype turned up many times. This rearrangement joins TRBV11-2 to TRBJ2-5, with D perhaps matching TRBD1 (5 bases). Germline loops: CDR1 SGHAT, CDR2 FQNNGV. This CDR3 has 13 residues. The ends were cut back, 5 bases at V and 2 bases at J, with 9 bases in the middle. CDR3 DNA: TGTGCCAGCAGCACTCAGGGACAAGAGACCCAGTACTTC. Residues: CASSTQGQETQYF. The whole variable domain, filled in from reference TRBV11-2 and TRBJ2-5, reads EAGVAQSPRYKIIEKRQSVAFWCNPISGHATLYWYQQILGQGPKLLIQFQNNGVVDDSQLPKDRFSAERLKGVDSTLKIQPAKLEDSAVYLCASSTQGQETQYFGPGTRLLVL.

This clonotype was detected ten times or more. The V and J genes are TRBV15 and TRBJ1-5, with 7 bases aligning to TRBD1. J was trimmed by 5 bases and V by 0 bases; bases with no gene match: 4. This CDR3 region has 15 residues. CDR1 LNHNV and CDR2 YYDKDF come from the germline V gene (reference sequence). The CDR3, as DNA: TGTGCCACCAGCAGAGATCAGGGGGGATATCAGCCCCAGCATTTT. This gives the protein CATSRDQGGYQPQHF.

This clonotype came up many times. This chain connects TRBV2 to TRBJ1-5; tentatively, D is TRBD1 (6 bases). Trimming stripped 1 base from V and 5 bases from J, with 15 bases between. Germline CDR1 is SNHLY and CDR2 is FYNNEI. The CDR3 extends over 16 amino acids. In nucleotides, the CDR3 is TGTGCCAGCAGTGAAGTCCAGGGGACCACCCATCAGCCCCAGCATTTT. The encoded protein is CASSEVQGTTHQPQHF.

The sample holds a few counts of this clonotype. The chain employs TRBV24-1 and TRBJ2-3; D is unresolved. This CDR3 comprises 16 residues. The ends were cut back, 3 bases at V and 2 bases at J, with 14 bases in the middle. The germline V gene has CDR1 KGHDR and CDR2 SFDVKD. The DNA for the CDR3 is TGTGCCACCAGTGATCCTAGTAGGGTGGACACAGATACGCAGTATTTT. Amino acid sequence: CATSDPSRVDTDTQYF.

This clonotype was observed a handful of times. The chain carries TRBV19 and TRBJ1-1; D not certain. Germline-derived CDR1 and CDR2 are LNHDA and SQIVND (reference sequence). The V end was cut by 3 bases, the J end by 1 base, with 6 bases between. The CDR3 sequence is 13 residues long. CDR3 protein: CASSIRRNTEAFF. In DNA, the CDR3 is TGTGCCAGTAGTATCAGACGGAACACTGAAGCTTTCTTT.

At least ten counts were recorded for this clonotype. The chain links TRBV6-2 or TRBV6-3 to TRBJ2-7, with 14 bases fitting TRBD2. The CDR3 sequence is 15 residues long. Trimming took 5 bases from V and 5 from J; bases not matched to a gene: 5. Germline V gives CDR1 MNHEY, CDR2 SVGEGT. The DNA for the CDR3 is TGTGCCAGCAGTACTGGGACTAGCGGGAGCGACGAGCAGTACTTC. Protein product: CASSTGTSGSDEQYF.